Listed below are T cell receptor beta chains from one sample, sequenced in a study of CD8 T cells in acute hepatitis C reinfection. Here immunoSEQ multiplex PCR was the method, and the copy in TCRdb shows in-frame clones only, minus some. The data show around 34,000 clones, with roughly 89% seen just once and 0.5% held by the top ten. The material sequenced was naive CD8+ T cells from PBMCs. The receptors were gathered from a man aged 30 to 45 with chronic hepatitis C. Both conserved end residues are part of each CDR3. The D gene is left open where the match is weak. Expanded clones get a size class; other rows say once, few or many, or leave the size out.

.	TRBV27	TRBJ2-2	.	TGTGCCAGCAGTTTACACGCGAACACCGGGGAGCTGTTTTTT	CASSLHANTGELFF
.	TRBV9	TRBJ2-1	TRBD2	TGTGCCAGCAGCCCCTTAGTACTAGCGAGCGATGAGCAGTTCTTC	CASSPLVLASDEQFF
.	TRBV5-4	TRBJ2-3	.	TGTGCCAGCAGCTTGGGGGGCACAGATACGCAGTATTTT	CASSLGGTDTQYF
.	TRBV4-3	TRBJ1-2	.	TGCGCCAGCAGCCTCGAGAGGACAGTAGACTATGGCTACACCTTC	CASSLERTVDYGYTF
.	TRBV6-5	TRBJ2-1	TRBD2	TGTGCCAGCAAGACTAGCGGGGGGGTGAATGAGCAGTTCTTC	CASKTSGGVNEQFF
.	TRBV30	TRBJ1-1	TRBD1	TGTGCCTGTTACACAGGGGGCCTTGAAGCTTTCTTT	CACYTGGLEAFF
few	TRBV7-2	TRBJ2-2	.	TGTGCCAGCAGCGAAAACACCGGGGAGCTGTTTTTT	CASSENTGELFF
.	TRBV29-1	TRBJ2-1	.	TGCAGAGTAACAGGGTTCAATCACAATGAGCAGTTCTTC	CRVTGFNHNEQFF
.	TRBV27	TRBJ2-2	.	TGTGCCAGCAGTTTTGGAGGATCCACCGGGGAGCTGTTTTTT	CASSFGGSTGELFF
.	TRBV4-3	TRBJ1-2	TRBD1	TGCGCCAGCAGTCCGGACAGGGCTAAGGGCTACACCTTC	CASSPDRAKGYTF
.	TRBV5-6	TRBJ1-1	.	TGTGCCAGCAGCTTGGGCGGGAACACTGAAGCTTTCTTT	CASSLGGNTEAFF
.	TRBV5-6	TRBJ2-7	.	TGTGCCAGCAGCTTGGTGGGACACAGCTACGAGCAGTACTTC	CASSLVGHSYEQYF
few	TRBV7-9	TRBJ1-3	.	TGTGCCAGCAGCTTAACGTGGGGAGGAAACACCATATATTTT	CASSLTWGGNTIYF
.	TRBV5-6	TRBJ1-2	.	TGTGCCAGCAGCTTGGAGATGGCCAGGGTATTGTCTGGCTACACCTTC	CASSLEMARVLSGYTF
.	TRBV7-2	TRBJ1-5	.	TGTGCCAGCAGCAGGGATGGGAGGGTCAATCAGCCCCAGCATTTT	CASSRDGRVNQPQHF
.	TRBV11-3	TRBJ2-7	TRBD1	TGTGCCAGCAGTTACCGGGACAGGGGGCCCTACGAGCAGTACTTC	CASSYRDRGPYEQYF
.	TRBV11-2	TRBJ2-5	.	TGTGCCAGCAGCTTCCCCAGACTCCAAGAGACCCAGTACTTC	CASSFPRLQETQYF
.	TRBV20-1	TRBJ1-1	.	TGCAGTGCTGTAACGTACACTGAAGCTTTCTTT	CSAVTYTEAFF
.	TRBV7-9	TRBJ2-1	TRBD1	TGTGCCAGCAGCTTAGGGACAGGGTTAGCGAGTGAGCAGTTCTTC	CASSLGTGLASEQFF
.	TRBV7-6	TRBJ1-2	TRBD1	TGTGCCAGCAGAGGACAGGGGTCTGGCTACACCTTC	CASRGQGSGYTF
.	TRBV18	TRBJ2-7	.	TGTGCCAGCTCACCCTTGGAACAGGGAGCGGAGTACGAGCAGTACTTC	CASSPLEQGAEYEQYF
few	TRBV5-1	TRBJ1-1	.	TGCGCCAGCAGCTTGGAGGCAGGGATGGGCACTGAAGCTTTCTTT	CASSLEAGMGTEAFF
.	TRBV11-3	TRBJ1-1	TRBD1	TGTGCCAGCAGCTTGGGACAGGGGGCTGAAGCTTTCTTT	CASSLGQGAEAFF
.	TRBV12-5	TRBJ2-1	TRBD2	TGTGCTAGTCTAGCGGGTGAGAGCTCCTACAATGAGCAGTTCTTC	CASLAGESSYNEQFF
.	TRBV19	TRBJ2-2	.	TGTGCCAGTAGTATAGTAGGGAACACCGGGGAGCTGTTTTTT	CASSIVGNTGELFF
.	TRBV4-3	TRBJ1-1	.	TGCGCCAGCAGCCAAGACCCCGGATGGACTGAAGCTTTCTTT	CASSQDPGWTEAFF
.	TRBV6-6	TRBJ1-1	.	TGTGCCAGCCGGCGAAGTAACACTGAAGCTTTCTTT	CASRRSNTEAFF
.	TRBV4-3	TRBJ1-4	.	TGCGCCAGCAGCCAAGATGGAGGGGCTAATGAAAAACTGTTTTTT	CASSQDGGANEKLFF
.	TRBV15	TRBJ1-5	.	TGTGCCACCAGCCGCGGGGCGGATAGCAATCAGCCCCAGCATTTT	CATSRGADSNQPQHF
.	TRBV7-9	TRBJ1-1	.	TGTGCCAGCAGCGAAACGAACAGTAAGCTTAACACTGAAGCTTTCTTT	CASSETNSKLNTEAFF
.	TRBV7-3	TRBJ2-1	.	TGTGCCAGCAGCACTTACAACGGGGATGAGCAGTTCTTC	CASSTYNGDEQFF
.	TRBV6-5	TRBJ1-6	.	TGTGCCAGCAGCCCCGACAGGATTTGGACACCCCTCCACTTT	CASSPDRIWTPLHF
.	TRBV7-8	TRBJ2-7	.	TGTGCCAGCAGCCCATCCTACGAGCAGTACTTC	CASSPSYEQYF
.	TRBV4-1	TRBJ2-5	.	TGCGCCAGCAGCCAAGAAGGCGGGACCTACCAAGAGACCCAGTACTTC	CASSQEGGTYQETQYF
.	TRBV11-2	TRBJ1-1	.	TGTGCCAGCAGCTCACAGGGAGCGTACGCTTTCTTT	CASSSQGAYAFF
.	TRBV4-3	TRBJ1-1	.	TGCGCCAGCAGCCAAGCAACAGGGTTTTCCACTGAAGCTTTCTTT	CASSQATGFSTEAFF
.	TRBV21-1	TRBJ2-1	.	TGTGCCAGCAGCAAATGGTCTAGATCTAACAATGAGCAGTTCTTC	CASSKWSRSNNEQFF
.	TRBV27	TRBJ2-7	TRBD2	TGTGCCAGCAGTTTATCGATAGCGGGCCCTGACTACGAGCAGTACTTC	CASSLSIAGPDYEQYF
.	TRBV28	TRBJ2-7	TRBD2	TGTGCCAGCACTAACGGGGGGAACCCTTACGAGCAGTACTTC	CASTNGGNPYEQYF
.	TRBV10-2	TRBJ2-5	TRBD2	TGCGCCAGCAGTGACGGGACTAGCGGGAGAGGGGGCCAAGAGACCCAGTACTTC	CASSDGTSGRGGQETQYF
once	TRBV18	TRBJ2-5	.	TGTGCCAGCTCACCACCGGGGGGGACCCAGTACTTC	CASSPPGGTQYF
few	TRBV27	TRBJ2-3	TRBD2	TGTGCCAGCAGTTTATTAGGGACTAGGACAGATACGCAGTATTTT	CASSLLGTRTDTQYF
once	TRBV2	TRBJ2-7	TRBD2	TGTGCCAGTAGCGGGTCGAACTCCTACGAGCAGTACTTC	CASSGSNSYEQYF
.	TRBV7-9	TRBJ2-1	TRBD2	TGTGCCAGCAGCTTCCCTCTTAGCGGGGGGACGGATGAGCAGTTCTTC	CASSFPLSGGTDEQFF
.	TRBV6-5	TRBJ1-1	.	TGTGCCAGCTTAAGGGGTTTTGAAGCTTTCTTT	CASLRGFEAFF
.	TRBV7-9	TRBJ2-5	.	TGTGCCAGCAGCTGGTGGGACCAAGAGACCCAGTACTTC	CASSWWDQETQYF
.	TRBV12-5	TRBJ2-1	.	TGTGCTAGTGAATTAAACCCCCTTACAGGGATCTACAATGAGCAGTTCTTC	CASELNPLTGIYNEQFF
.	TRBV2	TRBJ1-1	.	TGTGCCAGCCGACCTAACACTGAAGCTTTCTTT	CASRPNTEAFF
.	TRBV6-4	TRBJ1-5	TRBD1	TGTGCCAGCAGTGACCCGGAAACTGCCCGGGACAGCCCCCATCAGCCCCAGCATTTT	CASSDPETARDSPHQPQHF
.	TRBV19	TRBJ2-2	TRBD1	TGTGCCAGTAGCTCCCCGACCGGGACAGGAGCCGGGGAGCTGTTTTTT	CASSSPTGTGAGELFF
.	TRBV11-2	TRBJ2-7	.	TGTGCCAGCAGCACAACGGACGGAACCTACGAGCAGTACTTC	CASSTTDGTYEQYF
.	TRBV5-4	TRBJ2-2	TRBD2	TGTGCCAGCAGCTTAGGACTAGCGGGAAACACCGGGGAGCTGTTTTTT	CASSLGLAGNTGELFF